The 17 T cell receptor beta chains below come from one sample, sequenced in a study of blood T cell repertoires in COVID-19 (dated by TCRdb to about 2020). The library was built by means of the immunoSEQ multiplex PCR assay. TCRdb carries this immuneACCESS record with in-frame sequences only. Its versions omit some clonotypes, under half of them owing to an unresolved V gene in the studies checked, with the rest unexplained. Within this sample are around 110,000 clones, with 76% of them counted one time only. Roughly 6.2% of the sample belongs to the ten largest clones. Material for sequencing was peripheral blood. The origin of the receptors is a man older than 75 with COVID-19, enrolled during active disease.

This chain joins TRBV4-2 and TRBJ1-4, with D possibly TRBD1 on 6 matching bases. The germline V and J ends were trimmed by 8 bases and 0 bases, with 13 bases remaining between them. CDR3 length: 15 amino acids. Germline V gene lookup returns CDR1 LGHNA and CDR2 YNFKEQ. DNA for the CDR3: TGTGCCAGCTCACAGGGTACTACAACTAATGAAAAACTGTTTTTT. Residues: CASSQGTTTNEKLFF.

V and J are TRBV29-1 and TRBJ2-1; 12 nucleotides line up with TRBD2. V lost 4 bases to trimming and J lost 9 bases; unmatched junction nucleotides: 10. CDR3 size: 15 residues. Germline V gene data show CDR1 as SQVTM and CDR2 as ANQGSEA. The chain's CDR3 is CSVVSLAGGRGEQFF. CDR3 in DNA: TGCAGCGTTGTCTCCCTAGCGGGAGGGCGGGGTGAGCAGTTCTTC.

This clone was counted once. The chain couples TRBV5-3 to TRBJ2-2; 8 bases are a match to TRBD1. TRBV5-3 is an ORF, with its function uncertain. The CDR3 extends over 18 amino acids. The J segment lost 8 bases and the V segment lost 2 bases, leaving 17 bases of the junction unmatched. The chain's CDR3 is CARSFFSGPRGPPGELFF. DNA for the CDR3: TGTGCCAGAAGCTTTTTCTCGGGCCCCAGGGGGCCACCGGGGGAGCTGTTTTTT.

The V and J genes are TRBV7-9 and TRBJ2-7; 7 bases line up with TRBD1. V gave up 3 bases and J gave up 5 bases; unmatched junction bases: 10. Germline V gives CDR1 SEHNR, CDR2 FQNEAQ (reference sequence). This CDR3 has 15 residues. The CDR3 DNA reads TGTGCCAGCAGCTTCGCTATAGGGGGCAGAGACGAGCAGTACTTC. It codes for CASSFAIGGRDEQYF.

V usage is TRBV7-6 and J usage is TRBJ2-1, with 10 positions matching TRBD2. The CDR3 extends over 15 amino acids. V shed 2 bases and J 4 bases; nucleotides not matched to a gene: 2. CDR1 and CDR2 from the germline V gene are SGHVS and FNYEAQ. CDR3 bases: TGTGCCAGCAGCTTAAGTAGCGGGGGGTACAATGAGCAGTTCTTC. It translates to CASSLSSGGYNEQFF.

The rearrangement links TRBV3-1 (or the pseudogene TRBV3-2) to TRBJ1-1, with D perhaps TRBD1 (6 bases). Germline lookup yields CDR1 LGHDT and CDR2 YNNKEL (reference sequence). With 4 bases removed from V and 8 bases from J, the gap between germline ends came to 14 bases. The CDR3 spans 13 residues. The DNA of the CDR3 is TGTGCCAGCAGCCGAGGGGGGGTCCAGGAAGCTTTCTTT. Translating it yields CASSRGGVQEAFF.

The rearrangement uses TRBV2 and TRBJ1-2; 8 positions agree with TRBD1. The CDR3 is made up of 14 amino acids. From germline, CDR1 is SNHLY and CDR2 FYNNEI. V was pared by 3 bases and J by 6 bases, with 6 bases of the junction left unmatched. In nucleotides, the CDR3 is TGTGCCAGCAGTGATGCGGACAGGGTGCATGGCTACACCTTC. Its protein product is CASSDADRVHGYTF.

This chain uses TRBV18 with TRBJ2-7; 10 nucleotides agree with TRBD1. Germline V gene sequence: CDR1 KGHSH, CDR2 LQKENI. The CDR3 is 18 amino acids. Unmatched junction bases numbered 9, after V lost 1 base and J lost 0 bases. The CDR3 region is CASSPRSLGQGFSYEQYF. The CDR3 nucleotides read TGTGCCAGCTCACCACGGAGTCTGGGACAGGGGTTCTCCTACGAGCAGTACTTC.

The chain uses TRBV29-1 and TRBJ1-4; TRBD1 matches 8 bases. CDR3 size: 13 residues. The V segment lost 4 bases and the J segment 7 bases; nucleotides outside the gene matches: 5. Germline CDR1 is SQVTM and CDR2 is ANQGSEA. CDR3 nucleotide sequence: TGCAGCGTTGTCCAGGGGGCGAGTGAAAAACTGTTTTTT. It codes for CSVVQGASEKLFF.

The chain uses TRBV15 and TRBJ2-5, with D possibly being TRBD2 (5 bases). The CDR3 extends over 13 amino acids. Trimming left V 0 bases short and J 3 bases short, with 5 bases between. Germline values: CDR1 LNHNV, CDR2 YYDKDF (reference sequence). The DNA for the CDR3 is TGTGCCACCAGCAGAGAGCGGGAAGAGACCCAGTACTTC. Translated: CATSREREETQYF.

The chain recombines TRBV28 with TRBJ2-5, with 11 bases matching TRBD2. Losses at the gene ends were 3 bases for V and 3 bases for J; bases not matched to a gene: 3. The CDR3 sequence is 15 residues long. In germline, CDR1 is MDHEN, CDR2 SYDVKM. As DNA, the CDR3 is TGTGCCAGCAGTTTTTTTAGCGGGAGGGAAGAGACCCAGTACTTC. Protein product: CASSFFSGREETQYF.

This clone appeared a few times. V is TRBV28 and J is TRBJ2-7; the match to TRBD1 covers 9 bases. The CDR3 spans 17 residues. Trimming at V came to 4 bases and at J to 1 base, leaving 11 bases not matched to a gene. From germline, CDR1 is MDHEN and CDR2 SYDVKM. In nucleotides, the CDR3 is TGTGCCAGCAGTTCACTCCTAGACAGGGGGGTATCCTACGAGCAGTACTTC. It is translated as CASSSLLDRGVSYEQYF.

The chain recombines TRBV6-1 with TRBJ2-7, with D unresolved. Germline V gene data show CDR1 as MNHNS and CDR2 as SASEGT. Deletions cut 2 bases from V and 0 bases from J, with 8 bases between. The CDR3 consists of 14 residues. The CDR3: CASSETPSSYEQYF. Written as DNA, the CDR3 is TGTGCCAGCAGTGAAACCCCTAGCTCCTACGAGCAGTACTTC.

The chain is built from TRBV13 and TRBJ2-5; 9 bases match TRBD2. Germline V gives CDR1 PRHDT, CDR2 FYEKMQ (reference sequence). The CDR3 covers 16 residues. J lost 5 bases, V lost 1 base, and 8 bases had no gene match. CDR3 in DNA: TGTGCCAGCAGCTTAGTGCGGGAGGGCCGGAGGGAGACCCAGTACTTC. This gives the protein CASSLVREGRRETQYF. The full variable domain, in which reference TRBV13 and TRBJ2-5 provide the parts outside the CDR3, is AAGVIQSPRHLIKEKRETATLKCYPIPRHDTVYWYQQGPGQDPQFLISFYEKMQSDKGSIPDRFSAQQFSDYHSELNMSSLELGDSALYFCASSLVREGRRETQYFGPGTRLLVL.

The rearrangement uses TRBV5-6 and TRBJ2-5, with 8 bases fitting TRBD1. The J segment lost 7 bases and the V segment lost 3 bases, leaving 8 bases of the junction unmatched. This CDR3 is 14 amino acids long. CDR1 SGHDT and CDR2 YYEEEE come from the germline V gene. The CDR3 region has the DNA TGTGCCAGCAGCTCCCCGGGACAGGAGGTGACCCAGTACTTC. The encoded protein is CASSSPGQEVTQYF. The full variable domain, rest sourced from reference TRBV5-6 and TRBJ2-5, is DAGVTQSPTHLIKTRGQQVTLRCSPKSGHDTVSWYQQALGQGPQFIFQYYEEEERQRGNFPDRFSGHQFPNYSSELNVNALLLGDSALYLCASSSPGQEVTQYFGPGTRLLVL.

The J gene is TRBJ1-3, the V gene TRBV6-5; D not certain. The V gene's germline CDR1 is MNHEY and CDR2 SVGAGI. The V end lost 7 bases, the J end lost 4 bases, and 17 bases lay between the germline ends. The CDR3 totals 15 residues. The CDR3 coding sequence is TGTGCCAGCACCCTCGGGTCCGGGTACGGAAACACCATATATTTT. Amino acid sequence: CASTLGSGYGNTIYF.

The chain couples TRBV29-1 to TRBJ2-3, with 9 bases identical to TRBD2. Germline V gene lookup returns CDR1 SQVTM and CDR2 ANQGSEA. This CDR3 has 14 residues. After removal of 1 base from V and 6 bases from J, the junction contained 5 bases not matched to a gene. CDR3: CSVEGGRAMDTQYF. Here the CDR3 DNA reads TGCAGCGTTGAAGGCGGGAGGGCCATGGATACGCAGTATTTT.